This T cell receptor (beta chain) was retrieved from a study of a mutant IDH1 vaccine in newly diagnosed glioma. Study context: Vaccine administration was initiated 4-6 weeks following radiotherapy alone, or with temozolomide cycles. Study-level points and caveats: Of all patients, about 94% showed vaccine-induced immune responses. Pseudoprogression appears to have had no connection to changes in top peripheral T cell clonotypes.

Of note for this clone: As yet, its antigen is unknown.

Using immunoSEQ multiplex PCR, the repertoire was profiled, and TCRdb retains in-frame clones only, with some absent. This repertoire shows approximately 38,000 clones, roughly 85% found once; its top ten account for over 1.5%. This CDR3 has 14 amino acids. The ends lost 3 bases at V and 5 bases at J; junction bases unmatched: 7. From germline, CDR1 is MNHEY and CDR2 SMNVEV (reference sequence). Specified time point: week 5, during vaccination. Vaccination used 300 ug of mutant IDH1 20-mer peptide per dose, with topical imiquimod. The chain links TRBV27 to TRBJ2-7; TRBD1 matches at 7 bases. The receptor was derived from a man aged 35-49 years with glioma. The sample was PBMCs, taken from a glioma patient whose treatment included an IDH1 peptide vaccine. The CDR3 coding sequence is TGTGCCAGCAGTTTGAGACAGGGTGGGGACGAGCAGTACTTC. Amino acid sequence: CASSLRQGGDEQYF.